What follows describes a single T cell receptor beta chain. Its antigen is currently unknown. 60 Vbeta and 13 Jbeta primers were used in PCR. Generated by immunoSEQ multiplex PCR, the TCRdb table keeps only in-frame clones and is missing some. Here the sample spans approximately 81,000 clones, 77% being singletons. This entry belongs to a study of cytomegalovirus exposure and HLA in healthy donors. Looking at the study overall: Assignment to the Caucasian-associated ancestry cluster applied to approximately 80% of the roughly 410 genotyped donors.

Losses at the gene ends were 10 bases for V and 0 bases for J; bases not matched to a gene: 4. From germline, CDR1 is SEHNR and CDR2 FQNEAQ (reference sequence). This CDR3 has 13 residues. Study findings and constraints: There were some V segments, including TRBV6-2 and TRBV6-3, excluded as indistinguishable. About 87% or about 30% of the time was how often most TCR beta V segments were productive, according to an earlier analysis.

The J gene is TRBJ2-7, the V gene TRBV7-9; TRBD1 agrees at 9 bases. Material: PBMCs. This TCR derives from a man between 50 and 59 years old in good health and CMV-seropositive. The CDR3 loop reads CATWTGDSYEQYF. CDR3 coding DNA: TGTGCCACCTGGACAGGGGACTCCTACGAGCAGTACTTC. Looking up the rest from reference TRBV7-9 and TRBJ2-7 gives the full variable domain: DTGVSQNPRHKITKRGQNVTFRCDPISEHNRLYWYRQTLGQGPEFLTYFQNEAQLEKSRLLSDRFSAERPKGSFSTLEIQRTEQGDSAMYLCATWTGDSYEQYFGPGTRLTVT.